One and the same sample provided the 9 T cell receptor beta chains below, sequenced in a study of blood T cell repertoires in COVID-19. Sequencing was performed with immunoSEQ multiplex PCR; in TCRdb, only in-frame clones are kept and a portion is missing. The sample yields around 250,000 clones, 85% to 95% seen once. Sequenced input: PBMCs or T cells enriched from blood (not recorded which). Source of these receptors: a middle-aged man who had been exposed to COVID-19.

The chain employs TRBV7-3 and TRBJ2-1; D is possibly TRBD1 (5 bases). V was shortened by 1 base and J by 7 bases, with 11 bases between the two germline ends. Germline V gene lookup returns CDR1 SGHTA and CDR2 FQGTGA. This CDR3 spans 14 amino acids. The CDR3, as DNA: TGTGCCAGCAGCTTAAGGGGCGGAAAAAATGAGCAGTTCTTC. This codes for CASSLRGGKNEQFF.

The chain joins TRBV5-5 to TRBJ1-5; D is undetermined. This CDR3 region has 14 residues. Germline V gene sequence: CDR1 SGHKS, CDR2 YYEKEE (reference sequence). Trimming pared 0 bases from V and 1 base from J, leaving 5 bases between. This CDR3 is CASSLDRSNQPQHF. The CDR3 DNA follows: TGTGCCAGCAGCTTGGACAGAAGCAATCAGCCCCAGCATTTT.

CDR3 loop: CASTPTGGGNTIYF. The CDR3 DNA reads as TGTGCCAGTACCCCGACGGGTGGTGGAAACACCATATATTTT. The V and J genes are TRBV19 and TRBJ1-3; D is ambiguous. In germline, CDR1 is LNHDA, CDR2 SQIVND (reference sequence). Trimming took 7 bases from V and 3 from J, leaving 13 bases between them. The CDR3 consists of 14 residues. The full variable domain, rest sourced from reference TRBV19 and TRBJ1-3, is DGGITQSPKYLFRKEGQNVTLSCEQNLNHDAMYWYRQDPGQGLRLIYYSQIVNDFQKGDIAEGYSVSREKKESFPLTVTSAQKNPTAFYLCASTPTGGGNTIYFGEGSWLTVV.

This chain links TRBV10-3 with TRBJ1-2; D is ambiguous. Trimming took 2 bases from V and 2 from J, leaving 9 bases between them. Germline V gene sequence: CDR1 ENHRY, CDR2 SYGVKD. This CDR3 has 14 amino acids. The DNA for the CDR3 is TGTGCCATCAGTGAGGACCCCAGGAACTATGGCTACACCTTC. Translation gives CAISEDPRNYGYTF.

V usage is TRBV28 and J usage is TRBJ2-3; D possibly corresponds to TRBD2 (5 bases). Germline CDR1 and CDR2: MDHEN and SYDVKM. The CDR3 loop spans 14 amino acids. The V end was cut by 6 bases, the J end by 7 bases, with 17 bases between. CDR3 sequence (DNA): TGTGCCAGCAGCCTGGACTGGGGATTAAATACGCAGTATTTT. Its protein product is CASSLDWGLNTQYF.

This chain uses TRBV5-1 with TRBJ2-7; 9 bases match TRBD2. This CDR3 region has 15 residues. V trimming: 4 bases; J trimming: 6 bases; junction bases outside the gene matches: 11. Germline values: CDR1 SGHRS, CDR2 YFSETQ. CDR3 nucleotides: TGCGCCAGCAGCCCCTTAGCGGGAGACTTGGGCGAGCAGTACTTC. Encoded protein: CASSPLAGDLGEQYF.

This clone was observed a single time. This rearrangement joins TRBV2 to TRBJ2-3, with 7 bases lining up with TRBD2. With V trimmed by 8 bases and J by 1 base, 9 bases remained unmatched. The CDR3 runs to 15 residues. Germline V gene data show CDR1 as SNHLY and CDR2 as FYNNEI. Here the CDR3 DNA reads TGTGCCAGCGAGTTGTCTGGGGGGGGCACAGATACGCAGTATTTT. Protein product: CASELSGGGTDTQYF. The full variable domain, its missing parts supplied by reference TRBV2 and TRBJ2-3, is EPEVTQTPSHQVTQMGQEVILRCVPISNHLYFYWYRQILGQKVEFLVSFYNNEISEKSEIFDDQFSVERPDGSNFTLKIRSTKLEDSAMYFCASELSGGGTDTQYFGPGTRLTVL.

The rearrangement joins TRBV11-2 to TRBJ2-7; 7 nucleotides align to TRBD1. V gave up 4 bases and J gave up 4 bases; unmatched junction bases: 4. The V gene's germline CDR1 is SGHAT and CDR2 FQNNGV. CDR3 length equals 13 residues. CDR3 nucleotides: TGTGCCAGCAGCTCGGGACAGACTTACGAGCAGTACTTC. This encodes CASSSGQTYEQYF.

This rearrangement joins TRBV3-1 (or the pseudogene TRBV3-2) to TRBJ2-1; no definite D call. Germline V CDR1 and CDR2: LGHDT, YNNKEL (reference sequence). The CDR3 loop spans 11 amino acids. V was pared by 4 bases and J by 6 bases, with 4 bases between. The CDR3 here is CASSLGNEQFF. CDR3 bases: TGTGCCAGCAGCCTCGGCAATGAGCAGTTCTTC.